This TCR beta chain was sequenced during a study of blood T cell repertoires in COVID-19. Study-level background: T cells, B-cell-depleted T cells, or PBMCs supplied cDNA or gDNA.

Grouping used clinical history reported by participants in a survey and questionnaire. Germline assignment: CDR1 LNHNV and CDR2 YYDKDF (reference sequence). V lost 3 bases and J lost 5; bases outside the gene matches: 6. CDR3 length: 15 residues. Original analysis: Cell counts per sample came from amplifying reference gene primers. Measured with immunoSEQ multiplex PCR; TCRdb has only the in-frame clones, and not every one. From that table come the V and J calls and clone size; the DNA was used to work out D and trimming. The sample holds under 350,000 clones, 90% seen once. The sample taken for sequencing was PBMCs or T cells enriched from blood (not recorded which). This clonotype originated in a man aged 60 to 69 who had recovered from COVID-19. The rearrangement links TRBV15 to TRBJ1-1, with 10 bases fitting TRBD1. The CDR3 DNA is TGTGCCACCAGCAGTCTGACAGGGGGCAGGACTGAAGCTTTCTTT. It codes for CATSSLTGGRTEAFF.